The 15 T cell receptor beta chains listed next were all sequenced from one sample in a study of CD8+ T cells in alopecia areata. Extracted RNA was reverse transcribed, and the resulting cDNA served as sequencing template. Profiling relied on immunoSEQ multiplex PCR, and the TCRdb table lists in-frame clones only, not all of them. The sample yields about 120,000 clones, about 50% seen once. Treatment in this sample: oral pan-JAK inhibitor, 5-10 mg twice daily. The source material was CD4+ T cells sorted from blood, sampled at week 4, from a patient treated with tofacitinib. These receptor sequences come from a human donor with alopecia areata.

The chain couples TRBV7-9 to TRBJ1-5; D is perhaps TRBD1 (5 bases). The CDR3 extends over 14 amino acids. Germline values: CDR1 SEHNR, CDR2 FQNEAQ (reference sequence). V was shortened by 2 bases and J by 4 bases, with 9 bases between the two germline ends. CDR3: CASSLTGPNQPQHF. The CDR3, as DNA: TGTGCCAGCAGCTTAACGGGGCCGAATCAGCCCCAGCATTTT.

The CDR3 reads CSVEGDRVNYGYTF. In DNA form, the CDR3 reads TGCAGCGTTGAGGGGGACAGGGTTAACTATGGCTACACCTTC. This chain links TRBV29-1 with TRBJ1-2; 9 nucleotides align to TRBD1. CDR1 is SQVTM and CDR2 is ANQGSEA in the germline V gene. CDR3 length: 14 residues. J gave up 1 base and V 3 bases, and 3 bases lay outside the gene matches.

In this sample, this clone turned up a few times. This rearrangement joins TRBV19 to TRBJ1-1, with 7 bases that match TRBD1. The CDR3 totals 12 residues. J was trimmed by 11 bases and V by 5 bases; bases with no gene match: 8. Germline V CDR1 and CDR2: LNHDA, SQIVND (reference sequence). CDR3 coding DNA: TGTGCCAGTAGTGGGGTTGGGACAGCGGCTTTCTTT. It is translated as CASSGVGTAAFF.

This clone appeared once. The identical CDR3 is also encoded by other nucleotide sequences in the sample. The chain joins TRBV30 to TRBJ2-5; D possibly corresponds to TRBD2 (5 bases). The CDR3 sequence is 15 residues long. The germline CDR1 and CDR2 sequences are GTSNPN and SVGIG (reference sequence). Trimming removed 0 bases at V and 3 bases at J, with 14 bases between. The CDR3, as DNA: TGTGCCTGGAGTGTCCTAGCAGGAGTAGAAGAGACCCAGTACTTC. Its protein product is CAWSVLAGVEETQYF.

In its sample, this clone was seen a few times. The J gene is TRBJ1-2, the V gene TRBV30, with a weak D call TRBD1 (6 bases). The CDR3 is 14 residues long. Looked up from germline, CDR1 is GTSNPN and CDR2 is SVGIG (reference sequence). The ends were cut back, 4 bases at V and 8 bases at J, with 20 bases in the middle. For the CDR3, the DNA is TGTGCCTGGAACCGGGACAAGGGGAAAGAGGGCTACACCTTC. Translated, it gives CAWNRDKGKEGYTF.

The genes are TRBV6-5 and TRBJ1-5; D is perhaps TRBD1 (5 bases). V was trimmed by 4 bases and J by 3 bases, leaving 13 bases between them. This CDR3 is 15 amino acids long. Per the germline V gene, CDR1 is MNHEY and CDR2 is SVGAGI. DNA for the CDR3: TGTGCCAGCAGTTCCTCCGGGGGGGACAATCAGCCCCAGCATTTT. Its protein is CASSSSGGDNQPQHF.

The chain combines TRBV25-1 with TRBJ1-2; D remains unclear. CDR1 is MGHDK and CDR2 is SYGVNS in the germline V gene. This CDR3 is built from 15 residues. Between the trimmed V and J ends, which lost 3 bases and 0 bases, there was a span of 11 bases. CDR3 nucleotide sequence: TGTGCCAGCAGTGATTTTGCGGTAGCTAACTATGGCTACACCTTC. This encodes CASSDFAVANYGYTF.

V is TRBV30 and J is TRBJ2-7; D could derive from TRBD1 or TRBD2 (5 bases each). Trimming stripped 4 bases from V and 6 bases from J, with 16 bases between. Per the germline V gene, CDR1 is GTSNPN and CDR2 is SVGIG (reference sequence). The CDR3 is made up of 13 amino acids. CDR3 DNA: TGTGCCTGGATTGGCCAACCTGGGGGCGAGCAGTACTTC. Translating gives CAWIGQPGGEQYF.

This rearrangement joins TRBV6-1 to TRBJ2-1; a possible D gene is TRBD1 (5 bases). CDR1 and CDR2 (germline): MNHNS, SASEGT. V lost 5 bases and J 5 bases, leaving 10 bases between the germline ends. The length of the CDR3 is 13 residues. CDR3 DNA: TGTGCCAGCAGTTGGCAGGGTGACAATGAGCAGTTCTTC. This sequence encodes CASSWQGDNEQFF.

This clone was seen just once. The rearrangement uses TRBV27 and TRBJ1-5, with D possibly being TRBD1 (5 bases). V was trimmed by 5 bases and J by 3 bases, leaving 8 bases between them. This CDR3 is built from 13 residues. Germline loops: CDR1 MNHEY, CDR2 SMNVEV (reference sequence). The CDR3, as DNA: TGTGCCAGCAGTCAACAGGCCAATCAGCCCCAGCATTTT. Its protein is CASSQQANQPQHF.

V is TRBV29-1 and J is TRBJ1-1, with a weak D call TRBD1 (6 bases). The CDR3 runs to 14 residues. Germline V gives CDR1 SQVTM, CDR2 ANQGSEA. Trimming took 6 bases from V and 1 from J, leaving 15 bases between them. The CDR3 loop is CSVGPRQANTEAFF. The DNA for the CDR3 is TGCAGCGTAGGACCTCGACAGGCGAACACTGAAGCTTTCTTT.

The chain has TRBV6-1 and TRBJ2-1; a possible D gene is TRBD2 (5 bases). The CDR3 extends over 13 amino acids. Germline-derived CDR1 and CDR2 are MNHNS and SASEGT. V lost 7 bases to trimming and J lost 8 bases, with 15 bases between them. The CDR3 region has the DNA TGTGCCAGCATCGTGGAGCCGCGGGATGAGCAGTTCTTC. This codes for CASIVEPRDEQFF.

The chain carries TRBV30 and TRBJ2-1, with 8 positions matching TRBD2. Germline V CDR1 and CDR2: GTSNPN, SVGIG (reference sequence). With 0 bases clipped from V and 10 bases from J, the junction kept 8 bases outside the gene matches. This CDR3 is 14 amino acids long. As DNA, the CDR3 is TGTGCCTGGAGTGTTTCGAGCGGGAGAGGGGAGCAGTTCTTC. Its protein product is CAWSVSSGRGEQFF. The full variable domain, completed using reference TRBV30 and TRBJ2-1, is SQTIHQWPATLVQPVGSPLSLECTVEGTSNPNLYWYRQAAGRGLQLLFYSVGIGQISSEVPQNLSASRPQDRQFILSSKKLLLSDSGFYLCAWSVSSGRGEQFFGPGTRLTVL.

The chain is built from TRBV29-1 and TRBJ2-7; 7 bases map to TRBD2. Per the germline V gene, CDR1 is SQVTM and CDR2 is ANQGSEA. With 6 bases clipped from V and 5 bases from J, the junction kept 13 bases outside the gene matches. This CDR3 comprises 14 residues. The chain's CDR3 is CSVATLASGHEQYF. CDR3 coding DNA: TGCAGCGTAGCTACACTAGCGTCGGGCCACGAGCAGTACTTC.

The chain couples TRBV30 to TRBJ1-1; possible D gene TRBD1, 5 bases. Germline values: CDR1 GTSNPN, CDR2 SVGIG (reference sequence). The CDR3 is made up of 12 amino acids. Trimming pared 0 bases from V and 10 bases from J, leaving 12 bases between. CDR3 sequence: CAWSVLGQVAFF. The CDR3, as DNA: TGTGCCTGGAGTGTACTGGGGCAGGTAGCTTTCTTT.